A selection of T cell receptor beta chains follows, all from one sample in a study of control samples from healthy donors and cancer patients. Some clones are missing from TCRdb's copy, which holds only in-frame ones; the method was immunoSEQ multiplex PCR. This table has 130,000 to 150,000 clones, around 94% appearing once. Sequenced: PBMCs. Every receptor here comes from a man in his 60s with colorectal cancer. Both conserved end residues are part of each CDR3. The D gene is left open where the match is weak. Size values are once, few and many counts, or a class for expanded clones, and some rows have none.

J	D	size	V	CDR3	DNA
TRBJ2-1	.	.	TRBV7-2	CASSLGSLISYNEQFF	TGTGCCAGCAGCCTAGGCAGTCTGATCTCCTACAATGAGCAGTTCTTC
TRBJ2-7	TRBD2	.	TRBV6-6	CASSSSGLAGKEQYF	TGTGCCAGCAGTTCATCGGGACTAGCGGGGAAGGAGCAGTACTTC
TRBJ1-1	TRBD1	.	TRBV7-2	CASSLRTGDLAFF	TGTGCCAGCAGCTTGCGGACAGGGGATTTAGCTTTCTTT
TRBJ1-2	.	.	TRBV5-6	CASSLDLANYGYTF	TGTGCCAGCAGCTTAGACCTGGCTAACTATGGCTACACCTTC
TRBJ2-7	.	.	TRBV5-1	CASSTGFSYEQYF	TGCGCCAGCAGTACCGGGTTCTCCTACGAGCAGTACTTC
TRBJ2-3	.	.	TRBV5-1	CASSLGGVVTDTQYF	TGCGCCAGCAGCTTGGGTGGGGTTGTCACAGATACGCAGTATTTT
TRBJ1-5	.	once	TRBV2	CASSDEDPQPQHF	TGTGCCAGCAGTGATGAAGATCCCCAGCCCCAGCATTTT
TRBJ1-1	TRBD1	once	TRBV12-3/TRBV12-4	CASSRQGGEAFF	TGTGCCAGCAGCCGACAGGGCGGTGAAGCTTTCTTT
TRBJ1-1	TRBD1	once	TRBV5-1	CASSIGTVNTEAFF	TGCGCCAGCAGCATCGGGACAGTTAACACTGAAGCTTTCTTT
TRBJ2-7	.	.	TRBV21-1	CASSKVCDLPTRIYFNGYEQYF	TGTGCCAGCAGCAAAGTTTGTGATCTCCCCACCAGAATCTACTTCAACGGCTACGAGCAGTACTTC
TRBJ1-6	.	.	TRBV6-1	CASSEVRGDNSPLHF	TGTGCCAGCAGTGAAGTGCGGGGGGATAATTCACCCCTCCACTTT
TRBJ1-2	.	.	TRBV7-2	CASSLGVDYGYTF	TGTGCCAGCAGCTTGGGGGTCGACTATGGCTACACCTTC
TRBJ2-5	TRBD2	.	TRBV3-1/TRBV3-2	CASSQERRRGGAPHETQYF	TGTGCCAGCAGCCAAGAGCGGAGGCGCGGGGGGGCGCCGCATGAGACCCAGTACTTC
TRBJ1-2	TRBD1	.	TRBV6-1	CASSTGQGYGYTF	TGTGCCAGCAGTACAGGACAGGGGTATGGCTACACCTTC
TRBJ2-1	.	.	TRBV9	CASSALRDNEQFF	TGTGCCAGCAGCGCCTTACGAGACAATGAGCAGTTCTTC
TRBJ2-1	TRBD2	.	TRBV5-4	CASSTGLASYNEQFF	TGTGCCAGCAGCACGGGACTAGCGAGCTACAATGAGCAGTTCTTC
TRBJ1-2	.	.	TRBV19	CASSIMAGDNYGYTF	TGTGCCAGTAGTATCATGGCAGGGGATAACTATGGCTACACCTTC
TRBJ2-7	TRBD2	.	TRBV6-5	CASSYGRAHEQYF	TGTGCCAGCAGTTACGGGAGGGCCCACGAGCAGTACTTC
TRBJ2-2	.	.	TRBV28	CASSLGLNTGELFF	TGTGCCAGCAGTCTCGGACTGAACACCGGGGAGCTGTTTTTT
TRBJ1-6	.	.	TRBV6-5	CASSYSGRVGSPLHF	TGTGCCAGCAGTTACAGTGGCAGGGTAGGATCACCCCTCCACTTT
TRBJ1-6	.	.	TRBV6-5	CASSYRGWNSPLHF	TGTGCCAGCAGTTACCGGGGGTGGAATTCACCCCTCCACTTT
TRBJ1-2	.	once	TRBV4-1	CASSQPQGSYGYTF	TGCGCCAGCAGCCAACCTCAGGGGAGCTATGGCTACACCTTC
TRBJ1-5	.	.	TRBV4-1	CASSQGLVSNQPQHF	TGCGCCAGCAGCCAAGGACTGGTTAGCAATCAGCCCCAGCATTTT
TRBJ2-1	TRBD2	.	TRBV6-6	CASSYTSGGANEQFF	TGTGCCAGCAGCTATACTAGCGGGGGGGCAAATGAGCAGTTCTTC
TRBJ2-2	.	.	TRBV14	CASSPRGRGVAGELFF	TGTGCCAGCAGCCCCCGAGGCAGGGGGGTCGCCGGGGAGCTGTTTTTT
TRBJ2-5	.	.	TRBV18	CASSPPSLQETQYF	TGTGCCAGCTCACCGCCCTCGCTTCAAGAGACCCAGTACTTC
TRBJ1-2	TRBD1	.	TRBV6-2/TRBV6-3	CASSTTLDRGEHGYTF	TGTGCCAGCAGTACAACCCTCGACAGGGGCGAGCATGGCTACACCTTC
TRBJ1-2	TRBD1	.	TRBV6-6	CASSAGQGIEGYTF	TGTGCCAGCAGTGCCGGACAGGGAATAGAAGGCTACACCTTC
TRBJ1-3	.	once	TRBV19	CASSIGAAVSGNTIYF	TGTGCCAGTAGTATAGGGGCAGCTGTCTCTGGAAACACCATATATTTT
TRBJ1-5	.	.	TRBV19	CASNAGSGSGQPQHF	TGTGCCAGTAATGCTGGGTCCGGCTCGGGTCAGCCCCAGCATTTT
TRBJ1-1	.	.	TRBV7-9	CASSPATPNTEAFF	TGTGCCAGCAGCCCGGCGACACCTAACACTGAAGCTTTCTTT